A single sample gave rise to the 17 T cell receptor beta chains below, sequenced in a study of blood T cell repertoires in COVID-19. Clones were sequenced by immunoSEQ multiplex PCR, and TCRdb holds only the in-frame ones, with some missing. The table has under 50,000 clones, 87% seen once. What was sequenced was peripheral blood. The receptors come from a man between 60 and 75 years old with COVID-19, enrolled during active disease.

The gene calls are TRBV18 and TRBJ2-2, with TRBD1 matching 11 bases. V gave up 1 base and J gave up 7 bases; unmatched junction bases: 8. Looked up from germline, CDR1 is KGHSH and CDR2 is LQKENI. This CDR3 spans 17 amino acids. In DNA form, the CDR3 reads TGTGCCAGCTCACCACAACACGGACAGGGGGCATTCGGGGAGCTGTTTTTT. Translated, it gives CASSPQHGQGAFGELFF.

This clone was seen a single time. The rearrangement uses TRBV5-5 and TRBJ1-3; D not certain. Between the trimmed V and J ends, which lost 4 bases and 6 bases, there was a span of 14 bases. The CDR3 is 14 residues long. CDR1 is SGHKS, CDR2 YYEKEE, per germline (reference sequence). CDR3 nucleotide sequence: TGTGCCAGCAGCCCCGAACAGAGATTAAACACCATATATTTT. Amino acid sequence: CASSPEQRLNTIYF. Using reference TRBV5-5 and TRBJ1-3 for the parts outside the CDR3, the full variable domain is DAGVTQSPTHLIKTRGQQVTLRCSPISGHKSVSWYQQVLGQGPQFIFQYYEKEERGRGNFPDRFSARQFPNYSSELNVNALLLGDSALYLCASSPEQRLNTIYFGEGSWLTVV.

This chain uses TRBV25-1 with TRBJ2-3; weak D call: TRBD1 (5 bases). CDR1 is MGHDK, CDR2 SYGVNS, per germline. This CDR3 spans 15 amino acids. Trimming took off 0 bases at V and 5 bases at J, with 12 bases between the two ends. DNA of the CDR3: TGTGCCAGCAGTGAATATCGGCAGGGCGAAGATACGCAGTATTTT. Protein: CASSEYRQGEDTQYF.

The chain couples TRBV3-1 (or the pseudogene TRBV3-2) to TRBJ2-1; a possible D gene is TRBD2 (5 bases). CDR1 is LGHDT, CDR2 YNNKEL, per germline (reference sequence). V was shortened by 2 bases and J by 1 base, with 9 bases between the two germline ends. The CDR3 runs 15 residues. The CDR3 reads CASSQILVSYNEQFF. CDR3 DNA sequence: TGTGCCAGCAGCCAAATACTAGTATCCTACAATGAGCAGTTCTTC.

The chain has TRBV3-1 (or the pseudogene TRBV3-2) and TRBJ2-5, with TRBD2 identical over 10 bases. Trimming removed 3 bases from V and 2 bases from J; junction bases left unmatched: 6. The CDR3 runs to 16 residues. From germline, CDR1 is LGHDT and CDR2 YNNKEL (reference sequence). The CDR3 is CASSHLAGVGQETQYF. DNA of the CDR3: TGTGCCAGCAGCCACCTAGCGGGAGTAGGACAAGAGACCCAGTACTTC.

J is TRBJ2-1 and V is TRBV24-1, with 7 bases matching TRBD1. Germline CDR1 is KGHDR and CDR2 is SFDVKD. V lost 5 bases to trimming and J lost 10 bases; unmatched junction nucleotides: 16. CDR3 size: 16 residues. The CDR3 DNA reads as TGTGCCACCAGTGGTGGACAGGCGGGTAGCCCTAAAGAGCAGTTCTTC. It encodes CATSGGQAGSPKEQFF.

The rearrangement links TRBV5-1 to TRBJ2-1; maybe TRBD2 (6 bases). Trimming removed 3 bases at V and 0 bases at J, with 13 bases between. CDR1 is SGHRS, CDR2 YFSETQ, per germline. The CDR3 length is 16 residues. Here the CDR3 reads CASSSEYGGSYNEQFF. For the CDR3, the DNA is TGCGCCAGCAGCTCTGAATACGGGGGCTCCTACAATGAGCAGTTCTTC.

The chain is built from TRBV7-9 and TRBJ2-1; tentative D call: TRBD2 (5 bases). CDR1 is SEHNR and CDR2 is FQNEAQ in the germline V gene (reference sequence). This CDR3 has 16 residues. V lost 5 bases, J lost 2 bases, and 16 bases lay in between. The DNA for the CDR3 is TGTGCCAGCAGCCCCATAGGGAGCGGCGCCTACAATGAGCAGTTCTTC. This codes for CASSPIGSGAYNEQFF.

The V gene is TRBV5-4, the J gene TRBJ2-1; 8 bases map to TRBD2. CDR1 is SGHNT, CDR2 YYREEE, per germline (reference sequence). Trimming cost V 3 bases and J 10 bases; bases outside gene matches: 9. This CDR3 comprises 14 residues. CDR3 bases: TGTGCCAGCAGCTCAGGACTAGCCCTCGAGGAGCAGTTCTTC. It yields the protein CASSSGLALEEQFF.

The gene calls are TRBV28 and TRBJ2-1, with 10 bases that match TRBD2. Germline assignment: CDR1 MDHEN and CDR2 SYDVKM. The CDR3 totals 17 residues. After removal of 6 bases from V and 0 bases from J, the junction contained 8 bases not matched to a gene. The CDR3 loop reads CASRLRTSGVSYNEQFF. The CDR3 nucleotides are TGTGCCAGCAGACTTAGGACTAGCGGTGTCTCCTACAATGAGCAGTTCTTC. The whole variable domain, remainder taken from reference TRBV28 and TRBJ2-1, is DVKVTQSSRYLVKRTGEKVFLECVQDMDHENMFWYRQDPGLGLRLIYFSYDVKMKEKGDIPEGYSVSREKKERFSLILESASTNQTSMYLCASRLRTSGVSYNEQFFGPGTRLTVL.

J is TRBJ1-5 and V is TRBV27; 11 bases align to TRBD1. This CDR3 has 16 residues. The junction had 4 bases not matched to a gene; V was cut back by 0 bases and J by 6 bases. CDR1 MNHEY and CDR2 SMNVEV come from the germline V gene (reference sequence). The CDR3 reads CASSLSGTGGGQPQHF. The CDR3 DNA reads as TGTGCCAGCAGTTTATCCGGGACAGGGGGAGGTCAGCCCCAGCATTTT.

The chain combines TRBV2 with TRBJ2-7; TRBD2 matches 10 bases. This CDR3 has 15 amino acids. Germline lookup yields CDR1 SNHLY and CDR2 FYNNEI. Germline trimming cut 8 bases from V and 4 bases from J; bases unmatched to any gene: 11. CDR3 loop: CASRFLAGAEYEQYF. The CDR3 nucleotides are TGTGCCAGCCGTTTCCTAGCGGGAGCAGAATACGAGCAGTACTTC.

This chain connects TRBV6-6 to TRBJ1-4, with no clear D. Germline V lookup: CDR1 MNHNY, CDR2 SVGAGI (reference sequence). The CDR3 spans 13 residues. V lost 7 bases and J lost 9, with 15 bases in between. In nucleotides, the CDR3 is TGTGCCAGCACTGCGGCAGCGTCGAAAAAACTGTTTTTT. It is translated as CASTAAASKKLFF.

The J gene is TRBJ1-2, the V gene TRBV6-4; D is possibly TRBD1 (6 bases). V was cut by 0 bases and J by 8 bases, with 16 bases left in between. The germline CDR1 and CDR2 sequences are MRHNA and SNTAGT. The CDR3 covers 15 residues. The CDR3 region is CASSDSISGGRGYTF. The CDR3 coding sequence is TGTGCCAGCAGTGACTCGATATCGGGGGGCCGGGGCTACACCTTC.

This chain links TRBV18 with TRBJ1-2; unclear D gene. Trimming removed 3 bases from V and 2 bases from J, with 10 bases in between. This CDR3 contains 14 residues. Germline loops: CDR1 KGHSH, CDR2 LQKENI. In DNA form, the CDR3 reads TGTGCCAGCTCACCTACCAGCGAGAACTATGGCTACACCTTC. Translation: CASSPTSENYGYTF.

The J gene is TRBJ1-4, the V gene TRBV5-5, with TRBD1 as a possible D gene (5 bases). CDR3 size: 14 residues. In germline, CDR1 is SGHKS, CDR2 YYEKEE (reference sequence). V lost 4 bases and J 1 base, leaving 8 bases between the germline ends. The CDR3 bases are TGTGCCAGCAGCCCAGGGATAACTAATGAAAAACTGTTTTTT. This gives the protein CASSPGITNEKLFF.

The CDR3 loop reads CASSLGWEVNNEQFF. Written as DNA, the CDR3 is TGTGCCAGCTCCCTCGGGTGGGAGGTCAACAATGAGCAGTTCTTC. This rearrangement joins TRBV13 to TRBJ2-1; TRBD2 might be the D (6 bases). Germline V lookup: CDR1 PRHDT, CDR2 FYEKMQ (reference sequence). V was cut by 8 bases and J by 5 bases, with 19 bases left in between. The CDR3 runs 15 residues.